The clone carrying this T cell receptor (beta chain) has just one count. This entry belongs to a study of shared clonotypes between healthy human individuals. The CDR3 runs 14 residues. CDR1 is SGHTA and CDR2 is FQGNSA in the germline V gene. V lost 1 base and J 5 bases, leaving 12 bases between the germline ends. Ten immunoSEQ deep assay plates held the unsorted PBMC DNA. Using immunoSEQ multiplex PCR, the repertoire was profiled, and TCRdb retains in-frame clones only, with some absent. The profile shows fewer than 600,000 clones, 70% to 80% of them singletons. V and J are TRBV7-2 and TRBJ2-7, with D unresolved. The TCR comes from a woman aged 40 to 55 in good health. Some clones in this sample may be carry-over from other donors' samples. Material for sequencing was PBMCs. The CDR3 protein is CASSLVIRDDEQYF. As DNA, the CDR3 is TGTGCCAGCAGCTTAGTAATTAGAGACGACGAGCAGTACTTC.